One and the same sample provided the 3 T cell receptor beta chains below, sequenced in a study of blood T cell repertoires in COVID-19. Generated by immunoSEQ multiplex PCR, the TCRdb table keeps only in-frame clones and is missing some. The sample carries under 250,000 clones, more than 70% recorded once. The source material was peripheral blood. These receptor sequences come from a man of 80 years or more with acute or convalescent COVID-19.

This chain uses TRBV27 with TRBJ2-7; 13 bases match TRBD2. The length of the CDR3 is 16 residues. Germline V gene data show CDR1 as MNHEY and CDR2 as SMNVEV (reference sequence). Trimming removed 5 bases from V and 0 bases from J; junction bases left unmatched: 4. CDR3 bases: TGTGCCAGCAGTCCGGGGACTAGCGGGGTCTCCTACGAGCAGTACTTC. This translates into CASSPGTSGVSYEQYF.

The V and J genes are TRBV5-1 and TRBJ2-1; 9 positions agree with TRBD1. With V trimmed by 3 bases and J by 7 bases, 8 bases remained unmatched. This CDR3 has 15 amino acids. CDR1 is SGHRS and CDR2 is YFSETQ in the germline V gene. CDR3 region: CASSSQGAPGNEQFF. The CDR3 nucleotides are TGCGCCAGCAGCTCACAGGGGGCGCCGGGGAATGAGCAGTTCTTC. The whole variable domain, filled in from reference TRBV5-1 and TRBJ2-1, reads KAGVTQTPRYLIKTRGQQVTLSCSPISGHRSVSWYQQTPGQGLQFLFEYFSETQRNKGNFPGRFSGRQFSNSRSEMNVSTLELGDSALYLCASSSQGAPGNEQFFGPGTRLTVL.

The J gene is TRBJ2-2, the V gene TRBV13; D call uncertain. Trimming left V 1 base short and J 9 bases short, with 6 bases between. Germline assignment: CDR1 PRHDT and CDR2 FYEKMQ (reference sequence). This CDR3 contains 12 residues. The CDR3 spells CASSLARRELFF. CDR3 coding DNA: TGTGCCAGCAGCTTAGCCAGAAGGGAGCTGTTTTTT.